Presented here are 24 T cell receptor beta chains from one specimen sequenced in a study of blood T cells in healthy people across ages. Sample-barcoded 5' priming and a J-beta primer mix drove a second PCR of 7 to 11 cycles. Each CDR3 protein gets one entry after TCRdb re-called the 5' RACE reads with MiXCR. The sample contains 380,000 or so distinct CDR3 sequences, approximately 47% of which appear only once. Sequencing used blood. These receptors were obtained from a man aged 55 to 70 in good health.

This clonotype was recorded a few times. The chain is built from TRBV10-1 and TRBJ2-1; D might be TRBD1 (5 bases). The CDR3 sequence is 15 residues long. V was cut by 0 bases and J by 7 bases, with 13 bases left in between. Germline CDR1 WNHNN, CDR2 SYGVQD (reference sequence). The CDR3 spells CASSESMLAGNEQFF. In nucleotides, the CDR3 is TGCGCCAGCAGTGAGTCGATGCTCGCAGGGAATGAGCAGTTCTTC.

V is TRBV12-3 or TRBV12-4 and J is TRBJ1-2, with unresolved D. The CDR3 contains 15 residues. V was trimmed by 1 base and J by 4 bases, leaving 13 bases between them. The CDR3 is CASSLGGDTAYGYTF. The CDR3 DNA follows: TGTGCCAGCAGTTTAGGCGGAGACACGGCCTATGGCTACACCTTC.

This sequence joins TRBV5-5 and TRBJ1-2, with unresolved D. From germline, CDR1 is SGHKS and CDR2 YYEKEE (reference sequence). Trimming left V 0 bases short and J 4 bases short, with 13 bases between. CDR3 length equals 15 residues. CDR3 sequence (DNA): TGTGCCAGCAGCTTGGAGATAGGGCCAGGCTATGGCTACACCTTC. Protein: CASSLEIGPGYGYTF.

The chain has TRBV6-1 and TRBJ2-1, with D tentatively TRBD2 (6 bases). The end of the DNA aligns better with TRBJ2-7, so the J call may be wrong. In germline, CDR1 is MNHNS, CDR2 SASEGT. The CDR3 runs 15 residues. CDR3 sequence (DNA): TGTGCCAGCAGAGAGGACGGGGGAAACTACAATGAGCAGTACTTC. It specifies CASREDGGNYNEQYF.

The genes are TRBV2 and TRBJ2-5; D might be TRBD1 (5 bases). Trimming left V 0 bases short and J 5 bases short, with 10 bases between. Germline V lookup: CDR1 SNHLY, CDR2 FYNNEI. The CDR3 totals 14 residues. The CDR3 DNA reads TGTGCCAGCAGTGAAGCATCAGGGCTGGAGACCCAGTACTTC. Translating gives CASSEASGLETQYF.

V usage is TRBV7-2 and J usage is TRBJ1-2; the D is unclear. V was shortened by 5 bases and J by 4 bases, with 11 bases between the two germline ends. Germline values: CDR1 SGHTA, CDR2 FQGNSA. The CDR3 length is 13 residues. The CDR3 DNA reads as TGTGCCAGCAGCGGGAGGGTCGGCTATGGCTACACCTTC. This gives the protein CASSGRVGYGYTF.

The gene calls are TRBV4-2 and TRBJ2-4; D is perhaps TRBD2 (7 bases). The CDR3 is 16 amino acids. Germline-derived CDR1 and CDR2 are LGHNA and YNFKEQ. Deletions cut 1 base from V and 0 bases from J, with 10 bases between. The CDR3 region has the DNA TGTGCCAGCAGCCAAGGAGGGGGGGTAGCCAAAAACATTCAGTACTTC. Its translation: CASSQGGGVAKNIQYF.

Comment on this clonotype: A single base separates this from a much larger clone, so it may be a read error. The rearrangement joins TRBV29-1 to TRBJ2-3; 7 nucleotides line up with TRBD1. Germline trimming cut 8 bases from V and 6 bases from J; bases unmatched to any gene: 8. The CDR3 contains 12 residues. The germline gives CDR1 SQVTM, CDR2 ANQGSEA. The DNA for the CDR3 is TGCAGCACAAACAGGGGACAGGATACGCAGTATTTT. It specifies CSTNRGQDTQYF.

This clonotype was observed at least ten times. This chain connects TRBV20-1 to TRBJ2-3; 10 nucleotides agree with TRBD2. This CDR3 has 16 amino acids. Germline V CDR1 and CDR2: DFQATT, SNEGSKA (reference sequence). The V and J ends lost 4 bases and 2 bases, in that order; junction bases with no gene match: 9. CDR3 residues: CSATGIAGGNTDTQYF. CDR3 in DNA: TGCAGTGCTACAGGAATAGCGGGAGGTAACACAGATACGCAGTATTTT.

The chain employs TRBV2 and TRBJ1-1; 8 bases fit TRBD1. The V segment lost 2 bases and the J segment 7 bases; nucleotides outside the gene matches: 3. This CDR3 contains 13 residues. Germline values: CDR1 SNHLY, CDR2 FYNNEI. For the CDR3, the DNA is TGTGCCAGCAGTGAACAGGGGGCGGGTGAAGCTTTCTTT. Translated, it gives CASSEQGAGEAFF.

The chain employs TRBV4-3 and TRBJ1-2, with D perhaps matching TRBD1 (6 bases). The V end lost 4 bases, the J end lost 4 bases, and 16 bases lay between the germline ends. The CDR3 contains 15 residues. CDR1 LGHNA and CDR2 YSLEER come from the germline V gene. The CDR3 nucleotides read TGCGCCAGCAGCCCCGGGGGCGTCAGGGTCTATGGCTACACCTTC. It is translated as CASSPGGVRVYGYTF.

This clonotype appeared many times. The J gene is TRBJ1-2, the V gene TRBV20-1, with TRBD1 matching over 8 bases. Trimming cost V 1 base and J 4 bases; bases outside gene matches: 5. CDR1 DFQATT and CDR2 SNEGSKA come from the germline V gene (reference sequence). The CDR3 runs to 14 residues. Here the CDR3 reads CSARVWTGPYGYTF. CDR3 sequence (DNA): TGCAGTGCTAGAGTCTGGACAGGGCCCTATGGCTACACCTTC.

This clonotype has a handful of counts. The chain links TRBV7-9 to TRBJ1-2; D is uncertain. The germline V gene encodes CDR1 SEHNR and CDR2 FQNEAQ (reference sequence). Trimming stripped 3 bases from V and 8 bases from J, with 13 bases between. This CDR3 is built from 13 residues. The CDR3 nucleotides are TGTGCCAGCAGCTTCTCCGACTCGGAGGGCTACACCTTC. This sequence encodes CASSFSDSEGYTF.

The chain has TRBV20-1 and TRBJ2-1; tentatively, D is TRBD1 or TRBD2 (6 bases each). Trimming left V 6 bases short and J 5 bases short, with 14 bases between. The CDR3 has 13 residues. Germline V gives CDR1 DFQATT, CDR2 SNEGSKA (reference sequence). The CDR3 nucleotides are TGCAGTGCGGAGGGGGGCGGCAACAATGAGCAGTTCTTC. Amino acid sequence: CSAEGGGNNEQFF.

This clonotype was recorded a few times. The chain uses TRBV7-2 and TRBJ2-3; weak D call: TRBD2 (5 bases). Between the trimmed V and J ends, which lost 0 bases and 6 bases, there was a span of 7 bases. Per germline, CDR1 SGHTA and CDR2 FQGNSA. The length of the CDR3 is 13 residues. The CDR3 region is CASSLAGVDTQYF. The CDR3 DNA reads TGTGCCAGCAGCTTAGCCGGGGTGGATACGCAGTATTTT.

This clonotype was picked up one time. A much more abundant neighbour one base away suggests this may be a read error. The rearrangement links TRBV7-9 to TRBJ1-2, with TRBD1 matching 7 bases. This CDR3 contains 14 residues. Germline CDR1 reads SEHNR; CDR2 reads FQNEAQ (reference sequence). The CDR3 reads CASNLGGQGGGYTF. The CDR3 DNA follows: TGTGCCAGCAACTTAGGAGGTCAGGGGGGTGGCTACACCTTC.

The chain links TRBV30 to TRBJ2-6; D is unclear. The germline CDR1 and CDR2 sequences are GTSNPN and SVGIG (reference sequence). There are 12 residues in the CDR3. The V end lost 3 bases, the J end lost 2 bases, and 2 bases lay between the germline ends. The CDR3 is CAWRAGANVLTF. As DNA, the CDR3 is TGTGCCTGGAGGGCTGGGGCCAACGTCCTGACTTTC. The whole variable domain, filled in from reference TRBV30 and TRBJ2-6, reads SQTIHQWPATLVQPVGSPLSLECTVEGTSNPNLYWYRQAAGRGLQLLFYSVGIGQISSEVPQNLSASRPQDRQFILSSKKLLLSDSGFYLCAWRAGANVLTFGAGSRLTVL.

This clonotype has at least ten counts. This chain connects TRBV29-1 to TRBJ1-1, with D hard to call. Germline values: CDR1 SQVTM, CDR2 ANQGSEA. This CDR3 is built from 11 residues. Trimming removed 5 bases from V and 3 bases from J, with 7 bases in between. The CDR3 here is CSVRGYTEAFF. The DNA of the CDR3 is TGCAGCGTTCGGGGTTACACTGAAGCTTTCTTT.

The J gene is TRBJ2-3, the V gene TRBV20-1; weak D call: TRBD1 (6 bases). V was cut by 2 bases and J by 4 bases, with 16 bases left in between. Germline values: CDR1 DFQATT, CDR2 SNEGSKA (reference sequence). The CDR3 covers 15 residues. Here the CDR3 reads CSARLREGVADTQYF. The DNA for the CDR3 is TGCAGTGCTAGATTAAGAGAGGGGGTTGCAGATACGCAGTATTTT.

The chain carries TRBV30 and TRBJ1-2; D unclear. CDR1 and CDR2 (germline): GTSNPN, SVGIG (reference sequence). The CDR3 has 13 amino acids. The CDR3, as DNA: TGTGCTGCCGACCCATCGGGCTACTATGGCTACACCTTC. Translation gives CAADPSGYYGYTF.

The CDR3 region is CASSLAPGREQYF. Written as DNA, the CDR3 is TGTGCCAGCAGCTTAGCCCCGGGACGCGAGCAGTACTTC. This chain uses TRBV7-9 with TRBJ2-7; TRBD1 or TRBD2 may be the D gene (5 bases each). From germline, CDR1 is SEHNR and CDR2 FQNEAQ (reference sequence). V lost 0 bases to trimming and J lost 6 bases, with 9 bases between them. This CDR3 contains 13 residues.

V usage is TRBV3-1 and J usage is TRBJ2-4, with D possibly matching TRBD2 (6 bases). The J call may be wrong; the DNA end is better matched by TRBJ2-7. This CDR3 is 15 amino acids long. Germline-derived CDR1 and CDR2 are LGHDT and YNNKEL (reference sequence). Here the CDR3 reads CASSLRDGRSYEQYF. The CDR3, as DNA: TGTGCCAGCAGCCTCCGGGACGGGAGATCCTACGAGCAGTACTTC.

This clonotype was seen only a few times. The chain uses TRBV11-2 and TRBJ2-5, with 8 positions matching TRBD1. The CDR3 spans 15 residues. Per the germline V gene, CDR1 is SGHAT and CDR2 is FQNNGV. J was trimmed by 4 bases and V by 5 bases; bases with no gene match: 9. CDR3 residues: CASSLGTGRIETQYF. The CDR3 nucleotides read TGTGCCAGCAGCCTCGGGACAGGACGTATAGAGACCCAGTACTTC. Full variable domain (missing parts from reference TRBV11-2 and TRBJ2-5): EAGVAQSPRYKIIEKRQSVAFWCNPISGHATLYWYQQILGQGPKLLIQFQNNGVVDDSQLPKDRFSAERLKGVDSTLKIQPAKLEDSAVYLCASSLGTGRIETQYFGPGTRLLVL.

This chain connects TRBV7-2 to TRBJ2-7; 7 nucleotides match TRBD2. The CDR3 has 14 amino acids. V lost 4 bases to trimming and J lost 3 bases; unmatched junction nucleotides: 6. Germline-derived CDR1 and CDR2 are SGHTA and FQGNSA. The CDR3, as DNA: TGTGCCAGCAGCTCCTCTAGCGGAATCTACGAGCAGTACTTC. It yields the protein CASSSSSGIYEQYF. Using reference TRBV7-2 and TRBJ2-7 for the parts outside the CDR3, the full variable domain is GAGVSQSPSNKVTEKGKDVELRCDPISGHTALYWYRQSLGQGLEFLIYFQGNSAPDKSGLPSDRFSAERTGGSVSTLTIQRTQQEDSAVYLCASSSSSGIYEQYFGPGTRLTVT.